The present entry profiles one T cell receptor beta chain with its context. Additional DNA sequences in this sample encode the identical CDR3. This specimen belongs to a study of shared clonotypes between healthy human individuals. Per the germline V gene, CDR1 is MNHNY and CDR2 is SVGAGI (reference sequence). The CDR3 contains 14 residues. J was trimmed by 3 bases and V by 6 bases; bases with no gene match: 4. Libraries were prepared by immunoSEQ multiplex PCR; TCRdb keeps only in-frame clonotypes and omits some of them. The data contain some 2,500,000 clones, under 95% of them singletons. This clonotype was sampled from a man aged 18 to 35 in good health. Some clones in this sample may be carry-over from other donors' samples. Material: naive CD4+ T cells from PBMCs. Subset of the sample: CD45RA+ positively selected. This sequence joins TRBV6-6 and TRBJ1-1; 10 nucleotides align to TRBD1. In DNA form, the CDR3 reads TGTGCCAGCAGCGACAGGGGGCGAGACACTGAAGCTTTCTTT. It is translated as CASSDRGRDTEAFF.